The 26 T cell receptor beta chains below were found in one sample sequenced in a study of CD4 T cells in relation to SARS-CoV-2 and coronaviruses. Which antigens these TCRs recognize remains unknown. Unexposed donor CD4+ T cells date from about 2010-2019, before the COVID-19 pandemic. Isolation of CD4+ T cells took place after roughly nine days in culture. Sequenced by immunoSEQ multiplex PCR; TCRdb stores in-frame clones only, minus some. Of roughly 14,000 clones listed, around four fifths are singletons. Sequenced: CD4+ T cells from PBMCs, cultured in vitro. Receptors were obtained from a human donor in good health.

This clone was observed a few times. The gene calls are TRBV10-1 and TRBJ1-2, with D uncertain. The CDR3 contains 15 residues. V was clipped by 6 bases and J by 0 bases, with 14 bases between them. In germline, CDR1 is WNHNN, CDR2 SYGVQD (reference sequence). In nucleotides, the CDR3 is TGCGCCAGCAGCCCCGACGCAGGAGCTAACTATGGCTACACCTTC. Its translation is CASSPDAGANYGYTF.

The V and J genes are TRBV19 and TRBJ2-1; 7 positions match TRBD2. V shed 2 bases and J 4 bases; nucleotides not matched to a gene: 5. The CDR3 length is 15 residues. CDR1 is LNHDA and CDR2 is SQIVND in the germline V gene (reference sequence). CDR3 region: CASSIITSEYNEQFF. The CDR3 nucleotides are TGTGCCAGTAGTATAATAACTAGCGAGTACAATGAGCAGTTCTTC.

This clone was counted a few times. This chain connects TRBV6-5 to TRBJ2-2, with D perhaps matching TRBD1 (6 bases). CDR1 MNHEY and CDR2 SVGAGI come from the germline V gene. The CDR3 sequence is 16 residues long. Trimming took off 2 bases at V and 4 bases at J, with 14 bases between the two ends. For the CDR3, the DNA is TGTGCCAGCAGTTACGAGGGGGACCTTTCCACCGGGGAGCTGTTTTTT. Protein product: CASSYEGDLSTGELFF.

The V call is TRBV5-6, the J call TRBJ1-5; D ambiguous. The CDR3 loop spans 12 amino acids. The germline gives CDR1 SGHDT, CDR2 YYEEEE. V shed 4 bases and J shed 8 bases, with 10 bases lying between them. CDR3 coding DNA: TGTGCCAGCAGCCCCGGAGGTGAGCCCCAGCATTTT. Translated: CASSPGGEPQHF.

The chain couples TRBV6-6 to TRBJ1-2; D gene ambiguous. The germline CDR1 and CDR2 sequences are MNHNY and SVGAGI (reference sequence). Trimming stripped 6 bases from V and 5 bases from J, with 13 bases between. The CDR3 runs 13 residues. CDR3 DNA: TGTGCCAGCAGCCCCCAGTCTGGTTATGGCTACACCTTC. Amino acid sequence: CASSPQSGYGYTF.

The chain uses TRBV11-3 and TRBJ2-3; 10 bases are shared with TRBD2. Trimming cost V 4 bases and J 8 bases; bases outside gene matches: 9. The CDR3 is made up of 15 amino acids. From germline, CDR1 is SGHNT and CDR2 YENEEA. CDR3 DNA sequence: TGTGCCAGCAGCTCCGGACTAGCGGCAGGTGGTACGCAGTATTTT. It codes for CASSSGLAAGGTQYF.

The chain is built from TRBV2 and TRBJ1-5, with 10 bases matching TRBD1. The V segment lost 4 bases and the J segment 1 base; nucleotides outside the gene matches: 1. The germline CDR1 and CDR2 sequences are SNHLY and FYNNEI. This CDR3 has 15 amino acids. The CDR3 sequence: CASSAGQGSNQPQHF. The CDR3 nucleotides read TGTGCCAGCAGTGCGGGACAGGGGAGCAATCAGCCCCAGCATTTT.

V is TRBV3-1 (or the pseudogene TRBV3-2) and J is TRBJ2-5, with 10 bases that match TRBD2. The CDR3 contains 15 residues. The germline CDR1 and CDR2 sequences are LGHDT and YNNKEL (reference sequence). Trimming took 3 bases from V and 2 from J; bases not matched to a gene: 3. The CDR3 nucleotides read TGTGCCAGCAGCCATCGACTAGCGGGTCAAGAGACCCAGTACTTC. This gives the protein CASSHRLAGQETQYF.

This clone was recorded a few times. As DNA, the CDR3 is TGTGCCAGCAGCCGGGGGACGGGGTCCAATGAGCAGTTCTTC. This gives the protein CASSRGTGSNEQFF. The chain joins TRBV3-1 (or the pseudogene TRBV3-2) to TRBJ2-1; possibly TRBD1 or TRBD2 for D (5 bases each). The length of the CDR3 is 14 residues. With 4 bases removed from V and 6 bases from J, the gap between germline ends came to 13 bases. The germline V gene encodes CDR1 LGHDT and CDR2 YNNKEL (reference sequence).

The rearrangement joins TRBV19 to TRBJ1-3, with no clear D. V was shortened by 5 bases and J by 2 bases, with 10 bases between the two germline ends. This CDR3 comprises 14 residues. Per germline, CDR1 LNHDA and CDR2 SQIVND (reference sequence). The CDR3 coding sequence is TGTGCCAGTAGTCTGAGGACGGCTGGAAACACCATATATTTT. The encoded protein is CASSLRTAGNTIYF.

The chain joins TRBV24-1 to TRBJ2-5; D gene ambiguous. V gave up 8 bases and J gave up 4 bases, with 13 bases separating them. The length of the CDR3 is 13 residues. The V gene's germline CDR1 is KGHDR and CDR2 SFDVKD. DNA of the CDR3: TGTGCCACCAAAGCTGACCCGGGAGAGACCCAGTACTTC. Translated, it gives CATKADPGETQYF.

This clone was seen a few times. At the DNA level, this CDR3 is encoded by other sequences in the same sample as well. The rearrangement links TRBV11-2 to TRBJ1-1; D call uncertain. The ends were cut back, 1 base at V and 5 bases at J, with 8 bases in the middle. Per the germline V gene, CDR1 is SGHAT and CDR2 is FQNNGV. The CDR3 consists of 13 residues. CDR3 sequence reads: CASSLVRGTEAFF. The DNA of the CDR3 is TGTGCCAGCAGCTTAGTCCGTGGTACTGAAGCTTTCTTT.

The chain carries TRBV11-2 and TRBJ2-5, with D possibly matching TRBD2 (5 bases). With 5 bases removed from V and 1 base from J, the gap between germline ends came to 14 bases. The CDR3 has 15 residues. CDR1 SGHAT and CDR2 FQNNGV come from the germline V gene. CDR3 in DNA: TGTGCCAGCAGCCCCCAAGGAGGTTTCCAAGAGACCCAGTACTTC. This codes for CASSPQGGFQETQYF.

The gene calls are TRBV24-1 and TRBJ1-5; maybe TRBD1 (5 bases). The CDR3 extends over 13 amino acids. Trimming removed 5 bases from V and 4 bases from J, with 8 bases in between. Germline CDR1 and CDR2: KGHDR and SFDVKD. CDR3 in amino acids: CATSGQGNQPQHF. CDR3 bases: TGTGCCACCAGTGGCCAGGGAAATCAGCCCCAGCATTTT.

The sample holds one count of this clone. The chain uses TRBV6-1 and TRBJ1-5; tentatively, D is TRBD1 (5 bases). V was clipped by 0 bases and J by 7 bases, with 13 bases between them. This CDR3 spans 15 amino acids. CDR1 and CDR2 (germline): MNHNS, SASEGT. The CDR3 region has the DNA TGTGCCAGCAGTGAAGCGCTTGGGAGGGGACAGCCCCAGCATTTT. Protein sequence: CASSEALGRGQPQHF.

The V call is TRBV10-3, the J call TRBJ1-1, with D perhaps matching TRBD1 (5 bases). This CDR3 has 15 residues. The ends were cut back, 6 bases at V and 4 bases at J, with 18 bases in the middle. The germline gives CDR1 ENHRY, CDR2 SYGVKD. The CDR3 coding sequence is TGTGCCATCAGCGTTCAAGGGGCAACTGGCACTGAAGCTTTCTTT. Translated, it gives CAISVQGATGTEAFF.

The V call is TRBV27, the J call TRBJ2-3, with D tentatively TRBD1 or TRBD2 (6 bases each). The CDR3 totals 13 residues. The V end was cut by 8 bases, the J end by 5 bases, with 14 bases between. CDR1 is MNHEY and CDR2 is SMNVEV in the germline V gene (reference sequence). The CDR3 nucleotides are TGTGCCAGCCGGGGGCAGGGGTTAGATACGCAGTATTTT. Protein product: CASRGQGLDTQYF.

The chain carries TRBV4-1 and TRBJ1-5; 7 bases fit TRBD1. V dropped 2 bases and J dropped 7; count of bases not matched to a gene: 11. The CDR3 is 16 residues long. Per germline, CDR1 MGHRA and CDR2 YSYEKL. The chain's CDR3 is CASSQHSGTELQPQHF. CDR3 DNA: TGCGCCAGCAGCCAACACTCCGGGACAGAGTTGCAGCCCCAGCATTTT.

This clone was seen only once. The junction departs from germline at one end; a sequencing error may be responsible. This chain joins TRBV12-3 or TRBV12-4 and TRBJ1-3, with 9 bases matching TRBD1. This CDR3 comprises 13 residues. CDR3: CASSRGQGITIYF. For the CDR3, the DNA is TGTGCCAGCAGCAGGGGACAGGGAATCACCATATATTTT.

The V call is TRBV6-2 or TRBV6-3, the J call TRBJ1-1; 7 bases map to TRBD1. V shed 2 bases and J 3 bases; nucleotides not matched to a gene: 6. Germline CDR1 MNHEY, CDR2 SVGEGT. The CDR3 sequence is 15 residues long. As DNA, the CDR3 is TGTGCCAGCAGTTACCACGGCAGGGGGGACACTGAAGCTTTCTTT. Encoded protein: CASSYHGRGDTEAFF.

The V gene is TRBV18, the J gene TRBJ2-2, with TRBD2 matching 13 bases. Germline CDR1 KGHSH, CDR2 LQKENI. The junction had 3 bases not matched to a gene; V was cut back by 5 bases and J by 3 bases. This CDR3 region has 16 residues. The CDR3 DNA reads as TGTGCCAGCTCAAGAACTAGCGGGAGGGACACCGGGGAGCTGTTTTTT. It codes for CASSRTSGRDTGELFF.

The chain couples TRBV11-2 to TRBJ1-6, with no clear D. The CDR3 loop spans 13 amino acids. Germline assignment: CDR1 SGHAT and CDR2 FQNNGV. V was shortened by 2 bases and J by 6 bases, with 5 bases between the two germline ends. For the CDR3, the DNA is TGTGCCAGCAGCTTACAGAGTAATTCACCCCTCCACTTT. Translating gives CASSLQSNSPLHF. Looking up the rest from reference TRBV11-2 and TRBJ1-6 gives the full variable domain: EAGVAQSPRYKIIEKRQSVAFWCNPISGHATLYWYQQILGQGPKLLIQFQNNGVVDDSQLPKDRFSAERLKGVDSTLKIQPAKLEDSAVYLCASSLQSNSPLHFGNGTRLTVT.

The chain employs TRBV5-1 and TRBJ1-2; D is unresolved. The V gene's germline CDR1 is SGHRS and CDR2 YFSETQ. The CDR3 loop spans 15 amino acids. V gave up 0 bases and J gave up 1 base, with 10 bases separating them. The CDR3 here is CASSLGTEINYGYTF. CDR3 bases: TGCGCCAGCAGCTTGGGTACAGAGATTAACTATGGCTACACCTTC.

The V and J genes are TRBV7-2 and TRBJ2-1; a possible D gene is TRBD2 (5 bases). The CDR3 is 14 amino acids. CDR1 SGHTA and CDR2 FQGNSA come from the germline V gene. The V gene lost 6 bases and the J gene lost 10 bases, with 19 bases spanning the gap. In DNA form, the CDR3 reads TGTGCCAGCAGGTTCCAAGGGCGGAGGTCCGAGCAGTTCTTC. Translating gives CASRFQGRRSEQFF.

The DNA of the CDR3 is TGTGCCAGCAGCTCTCCTGAAGTAAGCTTCATGAATTCACCCCTCCACTTT. It specifies CASSSPEVSFMNSPLHF. The V gene is TRBV7-2, the J gene TRBJ1-6; no firm D call. Germline loops: CDR1 SGHTA, CDR2 FQGNSA. The CDR3 sequence is 17 residues long. V was trimmed by 4 bases and J by 7 bases, leaving 20 bases between them.

This sequence joins TRBV11-2 and TRBJ2-1; tentatively, D is TRBD1 or TRBD2 (5 bases each). Germline CDR1 is SGHAT and CDR2 is FQNNGV. This CDR3 has 15 residues. V lost 4 bases, J lost 8 bases, and 18 bases lay in between. The CDR3 bases are TGTGCCAGCAGCTCGTGGGGGAGTAGTAGCGATGAGCAGTTCTTC. It translates to CASSSWGSSSDEQFF.